This note documents a single TCR beta chain sequence. Libraries were prepared by immunoSEQ multiplex PCR; TCRdb keeps only in-frame clonotypes and omits some of them. This repertoire shows 40,000 to 55,000 clones, just over 85% found once; its top ten account for 2.6%. Buffy coats from healthy blood donors served as controls. These data belong to a study of STAT5B mutations in CD4+ large granular lymphocyte leukemia. V was pared by 3 bases and J by 0 bases, with 15 bases between. The CDR3 covers 16 residues. The germline V gene encodes CDR1 LNHNV and CDR2 YYDKDF (reference sequence). This clonotype originated in a human donor in good health. The chain recombines TRBV15 with TRBJ2-7, with D tentatively TRBD1 or TRBD2 (6 bases each). Sequencing used CD4+ T cells from blood buffy coats. This CDR3 reads CATSRRVGGYSYEQYF. Written as DNA, the CDR3 is TGTGCCACCAGCAGGCGTGTAGGGGGGTACTCCTACGAGCAGTACTTC.